A single T cell receptor (beta chain) is shown here with its context. Under the authors' procedure: Amplified reference gene primers provided the basis for estimating nucleated cell counts. Produced via immunoSEQ multiplex PCR; TCRdb's table is partial and in-frame only. That table is the source of V, J and clone size, and D and trimming were worked out from the DNA. The table shows over 130,000 clones, with approximately 84% occurring only once. The data were obtained in a study of blood T cell repertoires in COVID-19. Study-level information: Samples of COVID-19 (acute and convalescent) were obtained from the United States, Italy and Spain. Sample material is recorded as cDNA or gDNA derived from T cells, B-cell-depleted T cells, or PBMCs.

The material sequenced was peripheral blood. The sequence was collected from a man aged 65-85 years with acute or convalescent COVID-19.

CDR3 in DNA: TGTGCCAGCAGGCCGGCCGGGGTTGGCACCATATATTTT. Encoded protein: CASRPAGVGTIYF. V and J are TRBV28 and TRBJ1-3; D remains unclear. The germline V and J ends were trimmed by 6 bases and 9 bases, with 15 bases remaining between them. CDR3 length: 13 amino acids. Germline V gene lookup returns CDR1 MDHEN and CDR2 SYDVKM.